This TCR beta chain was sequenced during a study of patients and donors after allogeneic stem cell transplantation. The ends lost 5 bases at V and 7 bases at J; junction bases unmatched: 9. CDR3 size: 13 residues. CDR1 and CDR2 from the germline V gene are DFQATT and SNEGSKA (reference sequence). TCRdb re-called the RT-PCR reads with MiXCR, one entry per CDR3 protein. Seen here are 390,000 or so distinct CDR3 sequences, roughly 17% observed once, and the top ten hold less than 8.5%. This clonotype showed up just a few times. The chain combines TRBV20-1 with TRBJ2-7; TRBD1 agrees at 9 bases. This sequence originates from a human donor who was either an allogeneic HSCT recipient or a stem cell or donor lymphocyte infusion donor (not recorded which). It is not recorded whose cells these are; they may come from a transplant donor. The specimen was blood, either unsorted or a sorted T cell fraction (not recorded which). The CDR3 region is CSAPRDRVGEQYF. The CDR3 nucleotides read TGCAGTGCTCCCCGGGACAGGGTTGGGGAGCAGTACTTC.